This TCR beta chain was recorded in a study of T cells after yellow fever vaccination. TCRdb passed the 5' RACE reads through MiXCR, listing each CDR3 protein once. The profile shows just under 600,000 distinct CDR3 sequences, roughly 12% of them singletons. Germline CDR1 LGHNA, CDR2 YSLEER. The CDR3 is 15 amino acids. Trimming pared 0 bases from V and 7 bases from J, leaving 13 bases between. There are a few counts of this clonotype. Its antigen is still unknown. Regarding the study as a whole: Most primary-vaccination clones recurred post-booster (about 96% CD4, around 90% CD8). Any FACS-sorted repertoire could hold abundant clonotypes that contaminate it from the bulk population.

The sample here was PBMCs, taken on the day of the yellow fever booster vaccination. The clonotype was recovered from a man aged 25 to 40 who received the YFV17D yellow fever vaccine. The chain couples TRBV4-3 to TRBJ2-4; tentatively, D is TRBD2 (5 bases). In DNA, the CDR3 is TGCGCCAGCAGCCAAGATTTGCGGGTGGGGAACATTCAGTACTTC. It is translated as CASSQDLRVGNIQYF.